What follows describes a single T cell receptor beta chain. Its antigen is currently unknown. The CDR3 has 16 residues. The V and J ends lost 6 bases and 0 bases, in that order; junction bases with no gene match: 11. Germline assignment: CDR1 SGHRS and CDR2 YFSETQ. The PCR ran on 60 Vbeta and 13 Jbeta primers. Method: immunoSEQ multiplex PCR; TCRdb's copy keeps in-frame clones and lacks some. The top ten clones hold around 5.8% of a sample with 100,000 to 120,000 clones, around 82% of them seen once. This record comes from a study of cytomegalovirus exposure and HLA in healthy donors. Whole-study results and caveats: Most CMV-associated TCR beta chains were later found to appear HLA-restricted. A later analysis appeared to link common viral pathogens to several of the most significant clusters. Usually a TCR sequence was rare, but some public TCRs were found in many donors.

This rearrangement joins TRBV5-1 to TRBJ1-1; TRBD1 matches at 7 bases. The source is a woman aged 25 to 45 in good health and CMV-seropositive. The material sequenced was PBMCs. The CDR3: CASMDQQGPLNTEAFF. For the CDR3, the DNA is TGCGCCAGCATGGACCAACAGGGGCCTCTGAACACTGAAGCTTTCTTT.